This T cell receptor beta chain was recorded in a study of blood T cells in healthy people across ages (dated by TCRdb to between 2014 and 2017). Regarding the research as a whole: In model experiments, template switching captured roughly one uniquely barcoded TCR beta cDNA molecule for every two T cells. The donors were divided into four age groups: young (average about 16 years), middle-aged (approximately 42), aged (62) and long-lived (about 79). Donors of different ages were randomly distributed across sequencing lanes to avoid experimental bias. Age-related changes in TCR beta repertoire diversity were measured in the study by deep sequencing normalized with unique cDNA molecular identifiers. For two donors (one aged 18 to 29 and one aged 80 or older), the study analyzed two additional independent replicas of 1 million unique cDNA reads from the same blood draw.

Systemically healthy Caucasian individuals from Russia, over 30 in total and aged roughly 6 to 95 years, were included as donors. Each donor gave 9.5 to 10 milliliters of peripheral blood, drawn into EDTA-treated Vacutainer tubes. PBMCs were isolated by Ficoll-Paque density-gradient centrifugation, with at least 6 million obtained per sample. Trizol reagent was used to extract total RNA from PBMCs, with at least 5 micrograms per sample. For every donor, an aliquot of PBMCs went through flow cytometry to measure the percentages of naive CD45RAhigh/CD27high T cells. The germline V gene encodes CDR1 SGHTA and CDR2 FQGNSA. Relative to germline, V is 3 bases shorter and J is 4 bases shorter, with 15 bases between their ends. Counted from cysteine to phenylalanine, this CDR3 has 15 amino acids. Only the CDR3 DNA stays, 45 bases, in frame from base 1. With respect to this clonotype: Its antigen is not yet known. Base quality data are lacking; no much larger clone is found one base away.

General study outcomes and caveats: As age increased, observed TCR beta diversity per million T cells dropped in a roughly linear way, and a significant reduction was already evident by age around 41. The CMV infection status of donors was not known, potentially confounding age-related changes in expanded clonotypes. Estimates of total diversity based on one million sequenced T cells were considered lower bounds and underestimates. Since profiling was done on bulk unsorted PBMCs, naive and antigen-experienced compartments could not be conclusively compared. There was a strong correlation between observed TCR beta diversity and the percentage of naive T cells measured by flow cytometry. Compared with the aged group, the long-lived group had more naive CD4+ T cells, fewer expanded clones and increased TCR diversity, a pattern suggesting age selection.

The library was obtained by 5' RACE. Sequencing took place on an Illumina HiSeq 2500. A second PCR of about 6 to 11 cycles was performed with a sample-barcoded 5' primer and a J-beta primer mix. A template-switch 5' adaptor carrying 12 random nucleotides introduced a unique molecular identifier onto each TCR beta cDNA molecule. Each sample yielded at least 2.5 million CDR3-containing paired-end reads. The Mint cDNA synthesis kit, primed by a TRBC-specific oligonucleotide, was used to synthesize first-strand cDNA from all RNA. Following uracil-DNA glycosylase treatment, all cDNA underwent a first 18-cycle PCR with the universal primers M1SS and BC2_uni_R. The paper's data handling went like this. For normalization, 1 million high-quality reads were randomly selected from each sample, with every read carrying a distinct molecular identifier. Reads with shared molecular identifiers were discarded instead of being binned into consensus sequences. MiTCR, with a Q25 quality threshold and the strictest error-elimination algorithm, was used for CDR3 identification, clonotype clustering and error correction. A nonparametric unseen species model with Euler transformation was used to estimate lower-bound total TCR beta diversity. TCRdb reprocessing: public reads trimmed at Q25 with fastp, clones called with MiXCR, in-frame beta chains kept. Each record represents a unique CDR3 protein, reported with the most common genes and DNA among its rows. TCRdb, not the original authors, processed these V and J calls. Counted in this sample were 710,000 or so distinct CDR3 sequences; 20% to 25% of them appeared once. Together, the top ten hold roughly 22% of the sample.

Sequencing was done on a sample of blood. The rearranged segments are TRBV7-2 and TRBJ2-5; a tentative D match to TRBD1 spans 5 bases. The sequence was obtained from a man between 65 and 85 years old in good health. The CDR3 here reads CASSFGHLKGETQYF. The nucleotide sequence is TGTGCCAGCAGCTTTGGACACCTAAAGGGAGAGACCCAGTACTTC.